Many counts were recorded for the clone carrying this T cell receptor (beta chain). Its specificity is not known. This sample was included in a study of immune heterogeneity within non-small cell lung tumors. Across the study: It was found that the tumors were several squamous cell carcinomas, over nine non-squamous carcinomas and 1 not otherwise specified.

Notes on the study in general: The study found that local T-cell clonality correlated moderately but significantly with local tumor mutational burden (R roughly 0.35). Identical dominant CDR3 beta clonotypes recurred among a patient's tumor sites, alongside site-unique high-frequency clones.

The TCR beta CDR3 region was amplified by multiplex PCR employing 32 V and 13 J primers. TCRdb re-called the multiplex PCR reads with MiXCR, one entry per CDR3 protein. The table has around 9,600 distinct CDR3 sequences, 31% seen once. Template input was genomic DNA from bulk tumor (around 600 ng per sample). Multiple widely separated biopsies were taken from each primary tumor at surgery. Undergoing curative surgery were patients whose non-small cell lung cancer was untreated and newly diagnosed. Sample donors consisted of newly diagnosed non-small cell lung cancer patients who were undergoing surgery with curative intent. CDR1 is LNHDA, CDR2 SQIVND, per germline (reference sequence). V lost 10 bases, J lost 0 bases, and 12 bases lay in between. The CDR3 length is 13 residues.

The sequence was collected from a man aged 55 to 70 with non-small cell lung cancer. Sequencing was done on a sample of lung tumor tissue. This chain connects TRBV19 to TRBJ1-1, with D unresolved. Here the CDR3 DNA reads TGTGCCACAACCGGTGACCTGAACACTGAAGCTTTCTTT. Protein sequence: CATTGDLNTEAFF.